This T cell receptor beta chain comes out of a study of cytomegalovirus exposure and HLA in healthy donors. Sequenced by immunoSEQ multiplex PCR; TCRdb stores in-frame clones only, minus some. This sample has around 250,000 clones, with around 87% found just once. CDR3 length: 15 amino acids. Germline lookup yields CDR1 LNHDA and CDR2 SQIVND (reference sequence). V was pared by 6 bases and J by 5 bases, with 12 bases of the junction left unmatched. The receptor's source is a woman between 18 and 30 years old in good health and CMV-seronegative. The sequencing input was PBMCs. The chain is built from TRBV19 and TRBJ2-5; 7 bases match TRBD1. CDR3 bases: TGTGCCAGTAGACGGGGACAGCTAAGTCACGAGACCCAGTACTTC. Residues: CASRRGQLSHETQYF. Full variable domain (rest looked up from reference TRBV19 and TRBJ2-5): DGGITQSPKYLFRKEGQNVTLSCEQNLNHDAMYWYRQDPGQGLRLIYYSQIVNDFQKGDIAEGYSVSREKKESFPLTVTSAQKNPTAFYLCASRRGQLSHETQYFGPGTRLLVL.